The following is a T cell receptor (beta chain) sequence with its context. Which antigen it targets is not known. The germline V gene encodes CDR1 MDHEN and CDR2 SYDVKM. After removal of 4 bases from V and 10 bases from J, the junction retains 3 bases not matched to a gene. The CDR3 has 11 amino acids, counting the end cysteine and phenylalanine. The sequence is cut down to CDR3 DNA, 33 bases in frame from base 1. In total, approximately 690 healthy bone marrow donors made up the cohort. Cohort members were all nominally healthy when sampled, although unrecorded immune exposures were likely present. The donor tested CMV seronegative, placing the donor among the 350 or so seronegative members of the cohort. A peripheral blood sample was collected from each donor, and TCR beta sequencing was performed on peripheral blood mononuclear cells. Genomic DNA was extracted from the blood cell samples with the Qiagen DNeasy Blood Extraction Kit.

The data belong to a study of cytomegalovirus exposure and HLA in healthy donors (dated by TCRdb to about 2017). With regard to the full study: An earlier analysis of approximately 590 of the donors reported approximately 290 Gb of sequence data and some 100 million unique TCR beta sequences from approximately 180 million T cells. The study aimed to test whether cataloging public T cell receptors could reveal signatures of past pathogen exposure. An earlier analysis of nearly 600 of the donors applied high-throughput TCR beta sequencing to assess whether each TCR beta V gene segment acted as functional or pseudogenic. Because of strong linkage in the cohort, a few DR-DQ haplotypes were treated as single units for association and clustering. In the later analysis, no new phenotypic data were used to find candidate immune exposures; instead, reliance was placed on TCR beta sequences and their occurrence across donors. In a later analysis, previously published TCR beta repertoires from 600 to 850 donors were re-analyzed and high-resolution HLA genotyping was added so that TCR occurrence patterns could be studied. Donor age, sex, ethnicity and CMV serostatus were collected together with the repertoire data. Typing coverage varied by locus: about 629-630 donors for A, B, C, DRB1 and DQB1; under 550 for DQA1; 606 for DPA1; 450 to 480 for DPB1. A later genetic analysis used genome-wide SNP genotypes for about 65% of the roughly 700 donors, treating that subset as a discovery cohort. High-throughput TCR immunosequencing, statistical association of individual TCRs with disease status, and machine learning were combined to predict cytomegalovirus infection status. An early release covering roughly 640 HLA-typed donors comprised approximately 300 gigabases of sequencing data and 85 million or so unique TCR sequences. Of the roughly 410 genotyped donors, 65% to 90% were placed in the genetic ancestry cluster associated with self-reported Caucasian donors. The T cell repertoires of around 730 subjects were profiled by immunosequencing and related to cytomegalovirus serostatus. All discovery cohort repertoires had been generated on a single sequencing platform. Across around 400 genotyped donors of the cohort, an average of about 240,000 unique TCR beta nucleotide sequences per donor were sequenced, and 15% to 20% of those sequences were non-productive. In addition to the first cohort of hundreds of subjects, a separate validation cohort of approximately 130 different subjects was used. Both class I and class II loci were covered by HLA typing, at four-digit resolution. The research as a whole found: Immune exposure information for the cohort was limited to CMV serostatus. Sequencing depth was assumed to be roughly uniform across donors in the presence/absence analyses, though that assumption may not hold. Because some donors lacked HLA typing at each locus, the association tests relied only on the typed subset. Most CMV-associated TCR beta chains appeared to be HLA-restricted in a later analysis, and the HLA associations seemed to be driven largely by CMV exposure. A later analysis associated about 17,000 TCR beta sequences with specific HLA alleles at a false discovery rate of 0.05. Linkage disequilibrium might explain the correlated functional status among segregating V segments, but an unknown experimental factor could not be excluded. The sequencing pipeline was judged likely to have produced a cluster of highly shared sequence variants as a technical artifact. According to the authors, the approach could potentially be generalized to other disease states and immunological phenotypes. This cohort had only TCR beta chains sequenced, and the lack of alpha or paired-chain data limited which features could be detected. In a later analysis, HLA-associated TCR beta chains were found to be more clonally expanded and to have lower generation probabilities than equally common non-associated chains. Because counts were too low, seventeen rarely observed V segments, including chromosome 9 orphons, were left out of the earlier analysis of 500 to 650 of the donors. A total of some 180 TCR beta chains were listed by the study as associated with cytomegalovirus. A further reported finding was that TCR beta sequences accurately predicted the HLA-A and HLA-B alleles for most subjects in the first cohort. An association between a missense DCLRE1C variant and V-gene and J-gene trimming of TCR beta chains was found in a later genetic analysis and replicated in an independent cohort. In a later analysis, TCR association rates were found to vary across HLA loci, with the most associated TCRs seen for DRB1 alleles and the fewest for HLA-C alleles. According to a later analysis, parvovirus B19, influenza, CMV and Epstein-Barr virus appeared linked to several top co-occurrence clusters. The classifier was reported to diagnose cytomegalovirus status with high specificity and sensitivity in both the original and validation cohorts. In vitro tests confirmed that a few of the cytomegalovirus-associated TCR beta chains recognize cytomegalovirus antigens. Because the 87-base-pair reads could not distinguish some IMGT-functional V segments, including TRBV6-2 and TRBV6-3, those segments were excluded. In an earlier analysis of fewer than 750 of the donors, most TCR beta V segments were observed in productive rearrangements about 87% or about 30% of the time, broadly matching IMGT annotations. Compared with the 666-donor mean, donors in an Asian-associated ancestry cluster had fewer N-insertions in productive TCRs, according to a later genetic analysis. When HLA alleles, especially DR and DQ, strongly co-occurred, attributing TCR associations to individual alleles was difficult. Most TCR sequences were seen in very few donors, while some public TCRs were found in many individuals.

Library preparation employed the immunoSEQ multiplex PCR assay. For the multiplex PCR, a mixture combining 60 forward primers for TCR Vbeta segments and 13 reverse primers for TCR Jbeta segments was used. The CDR3 region of rearranged TCR beta genes was amplified from genomic DNA by a multiplex PCR assay. The Illumina HiSeq System was used to sequence the amplified TCR beta libraries as 87-base-pair reads. Per the source publication's procedure: A later analysis tallied approximately 87 million unique TCR beta chains across the 550 to 850 repertoires, and about 12 million of those chains were shared by two or more donors. To remove PCR and sequencing errors, raw reads were error-corrected and collapsed into unique sequences using a nearest-neighbor algorithm that merged closely related sequences. CDR3 sequences were aligned to IMGT reference sequences to assign V, D and J gene segments. For a sequence to be retained, at least a six-nucleotide match to both a V gene segment and a J gene segment was required. Rearrangements were classified as productive when the CDR3 lacked stop codons and remained in frame with V and J, and all other rearrangements were classified as non-productive. Following IMGT convention, CDR3 was defined as the stretch from the second conserved V-encoded cysteine up to the conserved J-encoded phenylalanine. Sequences without an unambiguous match to a single V gene segment were excluded from the earlier analysis of approximately 560 of the donors. In an earlier analysis of approximately 590 of the donors, V segments were called functional above 56.7% productive rearrangements and were called segregating when the between-donor standard deviation exceeded 5%. A statistical classification framework was developed to diagnose cytomegalovirus status using the catalog of TCR beta chain sequences. In a later analysis, V and J genes were assigned by comparing TCR nucleotide sequences against IMGT/GENE-DB human TR gene sequences. In a later analysis, CDR3 sequences and most-parsimonious VDJ recombination scenarios were assigned using the TCRdist pipeline. In a later analysis, each TCR beta chain was defined by its CDR3 amino acid sequence together with its V-gene family, and reads without a unique V-gene family were excluded. In a later analysis, 450 to 600 highly shared, low-generation-probability nucleotide sequences were removed to address suspected cross-contamination and a sequencing artifact. In a later analysis, a clonal expansion index for each public chain was calculated from normalized within-repertoire ranks of inferred template counts. A later analysis computed generation probabilities with a VDJ recombination model fitted to out-of-frame rearrangements, and checked the results against IGoR. A later analysis scored TCR-TCR, TCR-HLA and TCR-CMV co-occurrence with hypergeometric tests, applying a repertoire-size bias correction to TCR pairs. False discovery rates were estimated in a later analysis by permuting HLA or CMV assignments 20 times. In a later analysis, co-occurring TCRs were grouped using DBSCAN, and TCRdist sequence similarity was added for clustering within HLA-allele-positive subsets. Repertoires with fewer than 30,000 or more than 120,000 public chains, plus five repertoires with anomalous nucleotide sharing, were excluded from co-occurrence clustering. Here the immuneACCESS table is served through TCRdb, limited to in-frame sequences with V and J called. Missing clones are a known gap in these copies; in checked studies unresolved V genes cover under half, and the rest lacks a known reason. D and trimming were read from the DNA, whereas the V and J calls and clone size are those reported in that table. This sample's table lists roughly 40,000 clones. The top ten clonotypes cover 3% to 4.5% of the sample.

This chain joins TRBV28 to TRBJ1-2; 7 bases in between match TRBD1. The TCR comes from a male donor in good health and CMV-seronegative. The sample was PBMCs. Read as DNA, the sequence is TGTGCCAGCAGTTGGGGACAGTCCTACACCTTC. Its coded protein is CASSWGQSYTF.